This TCR beta chain was profiled in a study of post-analysis software for immune sequencing data. Incorporated into the TCR beta cDNA libraries were unique molecular identifiers, which served to reduce PCR and sequencing biases. TCRdb ran MiXCR on the PCR reads and lists one entry per CDR3 protein. Among fewer than 850,000 distinct CDR3 sequences, 40% to 55% were seen once, and the ten largest hold 4.9%. Findings of the study overall: Controls had lower frequencies than patients of about five TRBV segments, which included TRBV5-6, TRBV5-1 and TRBV20-1. There was significantly lower normalized Chao1 diversity in multiple sclerosis patients than in controls.

Germline V CDR1 and CDR2: LNHNV, YYDKDF (reference sequence). Deletions cut 7 bases from V and 0 bases from J, with 19 bases between. The CDR3 runs 17 residues. With regard to this clonotype: Antigen: not known.

This chain links TRBV15 with TRBJ2-1; D unclear. This clonotype originated in a girl between 10 and 17 years old with multiple sclerosis. The sequenced material came from blood. The CDR3 nucleotides read TGTGCCACCAATCGAATGACCGGGCTGGGCTCCTACAATGAGCAGTTCTTC. This gives the protein CATNRMTGLGSYNEQFF.